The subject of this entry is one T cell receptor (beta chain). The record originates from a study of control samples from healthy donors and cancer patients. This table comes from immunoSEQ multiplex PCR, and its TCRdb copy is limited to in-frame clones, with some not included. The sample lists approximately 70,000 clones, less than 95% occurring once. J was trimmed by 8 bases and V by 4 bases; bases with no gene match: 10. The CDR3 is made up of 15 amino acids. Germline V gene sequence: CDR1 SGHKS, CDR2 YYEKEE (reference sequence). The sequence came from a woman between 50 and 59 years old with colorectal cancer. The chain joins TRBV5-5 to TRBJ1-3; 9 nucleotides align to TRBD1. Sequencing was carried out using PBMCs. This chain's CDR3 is CASSMGQGPRDTIYF. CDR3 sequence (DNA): TGTGCCAGCAGCATGGGACAGGGACCAAGGGACACCATATATTTT.